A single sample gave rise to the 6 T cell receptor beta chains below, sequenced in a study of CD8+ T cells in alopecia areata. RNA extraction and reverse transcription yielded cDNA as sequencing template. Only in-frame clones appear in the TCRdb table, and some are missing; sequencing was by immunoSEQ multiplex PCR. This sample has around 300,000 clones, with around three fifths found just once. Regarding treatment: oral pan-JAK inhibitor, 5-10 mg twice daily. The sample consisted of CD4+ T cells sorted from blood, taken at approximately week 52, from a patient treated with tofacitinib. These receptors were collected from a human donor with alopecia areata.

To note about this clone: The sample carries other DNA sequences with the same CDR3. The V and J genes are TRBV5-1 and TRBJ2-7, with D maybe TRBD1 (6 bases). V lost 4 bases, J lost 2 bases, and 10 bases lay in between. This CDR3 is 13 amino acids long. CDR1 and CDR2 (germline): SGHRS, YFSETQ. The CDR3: CASSPEGAYEQYF. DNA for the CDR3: TGCGCCAGCAGCCCTGAGGGGGCCTACGAGCAGTACTTC.

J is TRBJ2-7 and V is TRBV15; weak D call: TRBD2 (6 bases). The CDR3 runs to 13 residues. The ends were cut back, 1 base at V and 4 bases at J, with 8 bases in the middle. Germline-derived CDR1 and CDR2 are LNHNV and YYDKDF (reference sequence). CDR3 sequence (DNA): TGTGCCACCAGCAGAGGGGACTCATACGAGCAGTACTTC. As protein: CATSRGDSYEQYF.

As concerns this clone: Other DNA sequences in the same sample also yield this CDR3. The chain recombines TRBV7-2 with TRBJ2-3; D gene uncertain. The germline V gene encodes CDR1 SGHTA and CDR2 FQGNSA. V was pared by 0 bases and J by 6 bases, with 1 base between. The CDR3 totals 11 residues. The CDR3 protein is CASSLADTQYF. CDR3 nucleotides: TGTGCCAGCAGCTTAGCGGATACGCAGTATTTT.

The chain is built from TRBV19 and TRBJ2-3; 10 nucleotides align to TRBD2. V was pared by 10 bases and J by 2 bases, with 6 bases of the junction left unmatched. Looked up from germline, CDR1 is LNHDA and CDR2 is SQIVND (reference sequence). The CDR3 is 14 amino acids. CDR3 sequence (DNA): TGTGCCACCGGGCTAGCGGGGGCCACAGATACGCAGTATTTT. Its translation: CATGLAGATDTQYF.

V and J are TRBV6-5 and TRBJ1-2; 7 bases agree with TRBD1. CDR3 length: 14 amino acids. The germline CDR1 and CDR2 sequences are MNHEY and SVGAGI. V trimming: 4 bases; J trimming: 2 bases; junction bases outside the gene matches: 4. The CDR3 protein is CASSSRGTNYGYTF. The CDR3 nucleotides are TGTGCCAGCAGTTCCAGGGGGACGAACTATGGCTACACCTTC.

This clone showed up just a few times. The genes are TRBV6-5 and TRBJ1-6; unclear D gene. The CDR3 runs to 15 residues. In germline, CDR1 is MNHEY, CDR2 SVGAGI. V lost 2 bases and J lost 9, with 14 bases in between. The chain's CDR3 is CASSYADGYGSPLHF. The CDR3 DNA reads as TGTGCCAGCAGTTACGCCGACGGCTACGGTTCACCCCTCCACTTT.